This T cell receptor (beta chain) was identified in a study of T cells in localized non-small cell lung cancer. General study findings and limits: Across samples, adjacent lung featured a median roughly 50 of the top 100 tumor clones. It remains possible that heterogeneity exists, since only one tumor region was sequenced.

A remark on this clone: Its target is unknown.

Germline V gives CDR1 SGHTA, CDR2 FQGTGA. The CDR3 sequence is 13 residues long. Trimming removed 5 bases from V and 1 base from J, with 9 bases in between. Using immunoSEQ multiplex PCR, the repertoire was profiled, and TCRdb retains in-frame clones only, with some absent. Altogether roughly 58,000 clones are present, roughly 79% being singletons, with the ten largest covering around 4.6%. The specimen was PBMCs, collected before any cancer treatment. This clonotype was obtained from a man between 35 and 75 years old with stage II lung adenocarcinoma. The rearrangement joins TRBV7-3 to TRBJ2-7, with D tentatively TRBD2 (5 bases). Here the CDR3 DNA reads TGTGCCAGCAGCCTCGGGATATCCTACGAGCAGTACTTC. It is translated as CASSLGISYEQYF.